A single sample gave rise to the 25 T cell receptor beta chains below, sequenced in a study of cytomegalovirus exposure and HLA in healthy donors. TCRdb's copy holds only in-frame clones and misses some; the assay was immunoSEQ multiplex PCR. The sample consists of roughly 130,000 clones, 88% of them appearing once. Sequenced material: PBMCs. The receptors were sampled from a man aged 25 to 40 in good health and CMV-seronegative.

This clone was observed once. In DNA form, the CDR3 reads TGTGCCAGCAGTTACGGGCCGAACAATGAGCAGTTCTTC. Encoded protein: CASSYGPNNEQFF. The chain uses TRBV6-5 and TRBJ2-1; D is undetermined. Germline CDR1 MNHEY, CDR2 SVGAGI. The CDR3 has 13 residues. Trimming took 2 bases from V and 5 from J, leaving 7 bases between them.

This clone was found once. CDR3 region: CSTGAAGSPQETQYF. CDR3 DNA sequence: TGCAGCACCGGAGCGGCAGGTTCCCCCCAAGAGACCCAGTACTTC. The gene calls are TRBV29-1 and TRBJ2-5; D may be TRBD2 (5 bases). The V end lost 8 bases, the J end lost 1 base, and 20 bases lay between the germline ends. Per the germline V gene, CDR1 is SQVTM and CDR2 is ANQGSEA. This CDR3 has 15 residues.

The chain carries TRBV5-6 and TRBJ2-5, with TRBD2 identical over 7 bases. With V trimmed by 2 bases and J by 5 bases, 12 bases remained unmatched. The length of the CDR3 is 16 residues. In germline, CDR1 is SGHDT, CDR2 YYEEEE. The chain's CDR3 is CASSLYRDYLGETQYF. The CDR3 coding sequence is TGTGCCAGCAGCTTATACCGGGACTACCTGGGGGAGACCCAGTACTTC.

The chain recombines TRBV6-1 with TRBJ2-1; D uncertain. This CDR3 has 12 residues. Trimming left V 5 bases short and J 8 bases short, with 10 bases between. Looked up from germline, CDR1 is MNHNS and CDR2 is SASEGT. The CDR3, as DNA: TGTGCCAGCAGTCACGGTCGGGATGAGCAGTTCTTC. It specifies CASSHGRDEQFF.

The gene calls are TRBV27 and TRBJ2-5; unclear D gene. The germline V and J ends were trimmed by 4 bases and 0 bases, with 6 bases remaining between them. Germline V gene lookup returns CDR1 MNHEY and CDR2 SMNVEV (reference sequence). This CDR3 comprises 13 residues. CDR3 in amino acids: CASSSTYQETQYF. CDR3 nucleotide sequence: TGTGCCAGCAGTTCTACGTACCAAGAGACCCAGTACTTC.

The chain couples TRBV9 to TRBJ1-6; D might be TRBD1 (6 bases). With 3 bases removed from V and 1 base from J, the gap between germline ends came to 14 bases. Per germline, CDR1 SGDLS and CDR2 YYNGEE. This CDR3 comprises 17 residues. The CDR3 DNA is TGTGCCAGCAGCGGAACAGGGCTGTTATCCTATAATTCACCCCTCCACTTT. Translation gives CASSGTGLLSYNSPLHF.

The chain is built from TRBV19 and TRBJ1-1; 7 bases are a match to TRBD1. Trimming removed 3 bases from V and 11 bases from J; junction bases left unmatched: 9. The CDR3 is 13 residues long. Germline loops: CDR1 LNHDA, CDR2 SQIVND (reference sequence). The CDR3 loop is CASSISTGKDAFF. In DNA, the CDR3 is TGTGCCAGTAGTATTTCGACAGGGAAGGATGCTTTCTTT.

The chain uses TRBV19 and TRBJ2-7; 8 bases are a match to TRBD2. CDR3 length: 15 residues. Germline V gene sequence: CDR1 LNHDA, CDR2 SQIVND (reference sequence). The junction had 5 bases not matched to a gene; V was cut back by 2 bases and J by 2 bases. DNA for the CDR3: TGTGCCAGTAGTATAACTAGCGGAACCGCCTACGAGCAGTACTTC. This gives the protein CASSITSGTAYEQYF.

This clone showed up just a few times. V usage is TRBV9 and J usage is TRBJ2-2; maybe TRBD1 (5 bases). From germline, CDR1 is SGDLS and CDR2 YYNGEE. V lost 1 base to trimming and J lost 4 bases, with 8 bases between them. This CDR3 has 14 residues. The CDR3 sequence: CASSVYGATGELFF. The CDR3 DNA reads TGTGCCAGCAGCGTATATGGGGCCACCGGGGAGCTGTTTTTT.

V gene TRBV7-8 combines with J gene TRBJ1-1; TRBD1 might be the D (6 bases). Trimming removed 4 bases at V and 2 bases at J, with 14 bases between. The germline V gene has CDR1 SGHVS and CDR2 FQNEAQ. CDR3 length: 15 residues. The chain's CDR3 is CASSSRTDRNTEAFF. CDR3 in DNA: TGTGCCAGCAGCTCAAGGACAGACAGAAACACTGAAGCTTTCTTT.

This chain's CDR3 is CASSSKTSINSDTQYF. The CDR3 region has the DNA TGTGCCAGCAGCTCGAAGACATCCATTAATTCAGATACGCAGTATTTT. This chain connects TRBV5-4 to TRBJ2-3; D unresolved. This CDR3 is 16 amino acids long. Germline values: CDR1 SGHNT, CDR2 YYREEE (reference sequence). V was clipped by 3 bases and J by 4 bases, with 18 bases between them.

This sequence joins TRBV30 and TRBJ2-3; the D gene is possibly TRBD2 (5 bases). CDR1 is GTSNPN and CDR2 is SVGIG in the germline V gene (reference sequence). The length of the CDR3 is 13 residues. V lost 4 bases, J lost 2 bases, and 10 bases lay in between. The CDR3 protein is CAWTPGSTDTQYF. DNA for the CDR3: TGTGCCTGGACGCCGGGATCCACAGATACGCAGTATTTT.

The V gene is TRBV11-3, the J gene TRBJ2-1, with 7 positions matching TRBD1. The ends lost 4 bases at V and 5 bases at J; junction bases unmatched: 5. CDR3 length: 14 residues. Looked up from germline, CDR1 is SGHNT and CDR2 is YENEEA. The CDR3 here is CASSSDREDNEQFF. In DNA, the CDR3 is TGTGCCAGCAGCTCCGACAGGGAAGACAATGAGCAGTTCTTC. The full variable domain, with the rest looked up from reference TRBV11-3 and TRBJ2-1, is EAGVVQSPRYKIIEKKQPVAFWCNPISGHNTLYWYLQNLGQGPELLIRYENEEAVDDSQLPKDRFSAERLKGVDSTLKIQPAELGDSAVYLCASSSDREDNEQFFGPGTRLTVL.

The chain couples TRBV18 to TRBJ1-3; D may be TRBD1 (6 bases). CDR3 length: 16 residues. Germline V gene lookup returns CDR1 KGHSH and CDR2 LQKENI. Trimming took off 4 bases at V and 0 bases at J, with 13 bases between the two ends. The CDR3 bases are TGTGCCAGCTCACACGACAGGCTGCACTCTGGAAACACCATATATTTT. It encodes CASSHDRLHSGNTIYF.

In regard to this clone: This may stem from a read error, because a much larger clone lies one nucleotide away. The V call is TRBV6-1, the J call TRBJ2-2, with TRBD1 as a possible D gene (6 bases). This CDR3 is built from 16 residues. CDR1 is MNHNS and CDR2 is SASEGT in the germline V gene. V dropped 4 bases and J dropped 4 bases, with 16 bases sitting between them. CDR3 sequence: CASSVTQGVGTGELFF. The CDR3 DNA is TGTGCCAGCAGTGTTACACAGGGAGTGGGCACCGGGGAGCTGTTTTTT.

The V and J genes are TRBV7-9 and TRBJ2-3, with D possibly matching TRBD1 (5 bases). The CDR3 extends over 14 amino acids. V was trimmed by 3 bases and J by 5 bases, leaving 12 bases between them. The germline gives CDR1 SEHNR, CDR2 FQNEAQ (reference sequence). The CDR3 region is CASSFHQGVDTQYF. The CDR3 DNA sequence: TGTGCCAGCAGCTTCCATCAGGGCGTAGATACGCAGTATTTT.

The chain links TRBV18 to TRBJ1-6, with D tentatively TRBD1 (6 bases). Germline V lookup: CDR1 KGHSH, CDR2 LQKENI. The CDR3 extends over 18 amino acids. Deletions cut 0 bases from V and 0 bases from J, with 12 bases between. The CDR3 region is CASSPPGAGSSYNSPLHF. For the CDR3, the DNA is TGTGCCAGCTCACCACCGGGGGCAGGGAGCTCCTATAATTCACCCCTCCACTTT. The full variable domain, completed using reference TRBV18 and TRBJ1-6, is NAGVMQNPRHLVRRRGQEARLRCSPMKGHSHVYWYRQLPEEGLKFMVYLQKENIIDESGMPKERFSAEFPKEGPSILRIQQVVRGDSAAYFCASSPPGAGSSYNSPLHFGNGTRLTVT.

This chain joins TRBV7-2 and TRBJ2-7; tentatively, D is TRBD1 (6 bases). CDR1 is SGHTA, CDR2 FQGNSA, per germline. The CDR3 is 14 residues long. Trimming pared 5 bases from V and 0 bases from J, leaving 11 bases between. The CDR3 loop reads CASSANRVSYEQYF. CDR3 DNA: TGTGCCAGCAGCGCAAACAGGGTCTCCTACGAGCAGTACTTC.

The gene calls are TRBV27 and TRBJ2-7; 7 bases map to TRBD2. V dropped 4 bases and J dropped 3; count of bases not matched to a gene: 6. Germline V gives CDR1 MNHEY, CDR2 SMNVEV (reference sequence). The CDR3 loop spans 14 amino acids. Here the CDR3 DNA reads TGTGCCAGCAGTTATAGCGGGTCTCTCTACGAGCAGTACTTC. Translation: CASSYSGSLYEQYF.

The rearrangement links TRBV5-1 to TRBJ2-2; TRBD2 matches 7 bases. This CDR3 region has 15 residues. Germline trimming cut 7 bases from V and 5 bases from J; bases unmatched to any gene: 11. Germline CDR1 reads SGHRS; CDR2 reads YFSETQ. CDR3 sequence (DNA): TGCGCCAGCTCCGTCCTAGCGGAAAGAACCGGGGAGCTGTTTTTT. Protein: CASSVLAERTGELFF.

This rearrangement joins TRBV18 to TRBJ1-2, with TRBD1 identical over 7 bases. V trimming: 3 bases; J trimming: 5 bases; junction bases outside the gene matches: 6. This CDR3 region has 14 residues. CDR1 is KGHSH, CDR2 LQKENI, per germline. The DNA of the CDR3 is TGTGCCAGCTCACCTACCGGACAGGTATATGGCTACACCTTC. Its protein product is CASSPTGQVYGYTF.

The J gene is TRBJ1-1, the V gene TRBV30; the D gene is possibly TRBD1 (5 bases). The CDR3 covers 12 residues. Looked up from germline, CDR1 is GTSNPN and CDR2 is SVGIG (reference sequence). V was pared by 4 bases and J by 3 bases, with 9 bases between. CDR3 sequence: CAWTGRYTEAFF. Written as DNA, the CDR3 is TGTGCCTGGACAGGGCGGTACACTGAAGCTTTCTTT.

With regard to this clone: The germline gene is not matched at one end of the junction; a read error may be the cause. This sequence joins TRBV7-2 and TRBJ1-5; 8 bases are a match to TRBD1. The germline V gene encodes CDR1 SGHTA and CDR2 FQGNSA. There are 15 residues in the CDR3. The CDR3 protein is CASRLAGGDNQPQHF. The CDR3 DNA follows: TGTGCCAGCAGATTAGCAGGGGGCGACAATCAGCCCCAGCATTTT.

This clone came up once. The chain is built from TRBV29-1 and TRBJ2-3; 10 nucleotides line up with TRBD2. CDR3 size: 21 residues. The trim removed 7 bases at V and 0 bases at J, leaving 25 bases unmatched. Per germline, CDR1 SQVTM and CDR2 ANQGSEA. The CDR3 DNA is TGCAGCGCCCGGGACAAGAGCATCCTAGCGGGAGTGAACCCTAGCACAGATACGCAGTATTTT. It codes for CSARDKSILAGVNPSTDTQYF.

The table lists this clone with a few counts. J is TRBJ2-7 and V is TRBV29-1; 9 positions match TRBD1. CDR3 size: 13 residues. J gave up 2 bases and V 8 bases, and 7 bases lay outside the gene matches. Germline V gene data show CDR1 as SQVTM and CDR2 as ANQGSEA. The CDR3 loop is CSYRQGETYEQYF. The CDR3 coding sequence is TGCAGCTACCGACAGGGGGAAACCTACGAGCAGTACTTC.